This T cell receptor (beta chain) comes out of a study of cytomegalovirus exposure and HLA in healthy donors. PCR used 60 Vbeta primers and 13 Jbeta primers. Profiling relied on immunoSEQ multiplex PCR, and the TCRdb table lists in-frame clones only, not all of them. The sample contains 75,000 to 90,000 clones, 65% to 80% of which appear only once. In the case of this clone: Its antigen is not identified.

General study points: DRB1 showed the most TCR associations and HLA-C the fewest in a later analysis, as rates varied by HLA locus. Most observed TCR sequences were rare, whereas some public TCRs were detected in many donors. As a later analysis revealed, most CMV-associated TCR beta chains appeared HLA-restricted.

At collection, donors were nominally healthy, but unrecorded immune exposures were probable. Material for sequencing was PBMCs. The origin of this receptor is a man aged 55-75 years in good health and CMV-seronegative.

CDR3 DNA sequence: TGTGCCAGCATCCAGGGAACGGATACGCAGTATTTT. Translated, it gives CASIQGTDTQYF. The chain recombines TRBV7-9 with TRBJ2-3; possible D gene TRBD1, 5 bases. This CDR3 has 12 amino acids. Looked up from germline, CDR1 is SEHNR and CDR2 is FQNEAQ (reference sequence). Trimming took 7 bases from V and 6 from J, leaving 11 bases between them.